This is a list of T cell receptor beta chains from one sample in a study of T cells in Graves' hyperthyroidism and ophthalmopathy. Each CDR3 protein gets one entry after TCRdb re-called the multiplex PCR reads with MiXCR. The table has around 370,000 distinct CDR3 sequences, 18% seen once. Sample: blood. The receptors were gathered from a man in his late teens or twenties with Graves' ophthalmopathy. CDR3s include the opening cysteine and the closing phenylalanine or tryptophan. The order of the fields is D gene, clone size, J gene, V gene, CDR3 DNA, CDR3 protein. D genes are given only for firm matches. Not every row has a clone size; where given, it reads once, few, many or a size class.

TRBD1 | few | TRBJ2-3 | TRBV19 | TGTGCCAGTAGTATTGGGACAGAGGGAGATACGCAGTATTTT | CASSIGTEGDTQYF
NA | few | TRBJ1-4 | TRBV7-6 | TGTGCCAACAGCTTAGGCACACAGCTGCTTAATGAAAAACTGTTTTTT | CANSLGTQLLNEKLFF
NA | few | TRBJ1-6 | TRBV28 | TGTGCCAGCAGTTCGGACCGCCCTTCACCCCTCCACTTT | CASSSDRPSPLHF
NA | NA | TRBJ1-4 | TRBV29-1 | TGCAGCGTTTCCCGGGGAGTACTTGAAAAACTGTTTTTT | CSVSRGVLEKLFF
NA | NA | TRBJ1-2 | TRBV10-3 | TGTGCCATCAGTGAAGAGGGGCGAGGCTACACCTTC | CAISEEGRGYTF
NA | many | TRBJ2-5 | TRBV12-3/TRBV12-4 | TGTGCCAGCAGTTTAAGTCCCGCAGAGACCCAGTACTTC | CASSLSPAETQYF
NA | many | TRBJ1-5 | TRBV12-3/TRBV12-4 | TGTGCCAGCAGTCCGCGCGGAGGTATACAGCCCCAGCATTTT | CASSPRGGIQPQHF
NA | few | TRBJ2-3 | TRBV12-5 | TGTGCTAGTGGTTTGGCCGAACTCCCAGATACGCAGTATTTT | CASGLAELPDTQYF
NA | NA | TRBJ2-4 | TRBV7-6 | TGCGCCAGCAGCTTGGCTACAGACATAGCCAAAAACATTCAGTACTTC | CASSLATDIAKNIQYF
NA | many | TRBJ1-1 | TRBV28 | TGTGCCAGCAGTCCGTTCCGGACAGTTAACACTGAAGCTTTCTTT | CASSPFRTVNTEAFF
TRBD1 | few | TRBJ2-3 | TRBV29-1 | TGCAGCGTCGGACAGGGGTTTTCCCGACTAGTGGGGACAGATACGCAGTATTTT | CSVGQGFSRLVGTDTQYF
NA | few | TRBJ2-3 | TRBV4-1 | TGCGCCAGCAGCCAAGACCCCGGTACCGGGCAGTATTTT | CASSQDPGTGQYF
NA | NA | TRBJ2-2 | TRBV5-1 | TGCGCCAGCAGCTTCAGCGGCAGGAACACCGGGGAGCTGTTTTTT | CASSFSGRNTGELFF
NA | many | TRBJ1-6 | TRBV27 | TGTGCCAGCAGTGTACAGGGTTATTCACCCCTCCACTTT | CASSVQGYSPLHF
NA | few | TRBJ1-2 | TRBV27 | TGTGCCAGCAGTTTTTGGGGAACGACGGATGGCTATGGCTACACCTTC | CASSFWGTTDGYGYTF
NA | few | TRBJ1-4 | TRBV10-3 | TGTGCCATCAGTGAGGGGTCGGCAGGACTCGAAGAAAAACTGTTTTTT | CAISEGSAGLEEKLFF
NA | many | TRBJ1-1 | TRBV9 | TGTGCCAGCAGCTCAGCCGGGGGTCCCGGCACTGAAGCTTTCTTT | CASSSAGGPGTEAFF
NA | NA | TRBJ2-3 | TRBV6-5 | TGTGCCAGCAGTTCATGGGGAGCGGCCGCCACAGATACGCAGTATTTT | CASSSWGAAATDTQYF
NA | many | TRBJ2-7 | TRBV13 | TGTGCCAGCAGCACCGACGGATCCTACGAGCAGTACTTC | CASSTDGSYEQYF
TRBD1 | few | TRBJ1-5 | TRBV4-1 | TGCGCCAGCAGCCAAGAACAGGGGTCTCAGCCCCAGCATTTT | CASSQEQGSQPQHF
NA | few | TRBJ2-7 | TRBV3-1 | TGTGCCAGCAGCTTCAGGGTACCCTACGAGCAGTACTTC | CASSFRVPYEQYF
NA | many | TRBJ1-1 | TRBV28 | TGTGCCAGCAGTTTATGGATTAGGGGGACGGAGAACACTGAAGCTTTCTTT | CASSLWIRGTENTEAFF
NA | many | TRBJ1-4 | TRBV2 | TGTGCCAGCAGTGAGGGGACTAATGAAAAACTGTTTTTT | CASSEGTNEKLFF
NA | many | TRBJ2-1 | TRBV2 | TGTGCCAGCATGCTAGACAATTACAATGAGCAGTTCTTC | CASMLDNYNEQFF
NA | many | TRBJ2-3 | TRBV2 | TGTGCCAGCATCCGACTAGACCCCACAGATACGCAGTATTTT | CASIRLDPTDTQYF
NA | many | TRBJ2-5 | TRBV6-2/TRBV6-3 | TGTGCCAGCACTGACAGGCCCCAAGAGACCCAGTACTTC | CASTDRPQETQYF
NA | NA | TRBJ1-4 | TRBV6-1 | TGTGCCACCCGTAACCCGTCAACTAATGAAAAACTGTTTTTT | CATRNPSTNEKLFF
TRBD1 | NA | TRBJ2-7 | TRBV28 | TGTGCCAGCAGTGACCGGGACAGGGGGGCCGGGGAGCAGTACTTC | CASSDRDRGAGEQYF
TRBD1 | NA | TRBJ2-7 | TRBV7-6 | TGTGCCAGCAGCCCAGGGGTGGCAGGGGGCAACGAGCAGTACTTC | CASSPGVAGGNEQYF
NA | many | TRBJ1-5 | TRBV28 | TGTGCCAGCGGTTCATATCAGCCCCAGCATTTT | CASGSYQPQHF
TRBD2 | NA | TRBJ2-5 | TRBV7-2 | TGTGCCAGCAGCTTGTCTAGCGGGGGCGCAAAGGACCAAGAGACCCAGTACTTC | CASSLSSGGAKDQETQYF
TRBD2 | many | TRBJ2-1 | TRBV7-3 | TGTGCCAGCAGCTTATCCGGGGGGGGAACTGAGCAGTTCTTC | CASSLSGGGTEQFF
NA | many | TRBJ2-7 | TRBV20-1 | TGCAGTGCTAGAGACAGGGGAGGCTACGAGCAGTACTTC | CSARDRGGYEQYF
TRBD2 | few | TRBJ2-5 | TRBV4-1 | TGCGCCAGCAGCCTCCTGGGGCTAGCGGGGGCCTCGTACCAAGAGACCCAGTACTTC | CASSLLGLAGASYQETQYF
TRBD1 | few | TRBJ2-1 | TRBV12-3/TRBV12-4 | TGTGCCAGCAGTTTAAGGGGACAGGGCGTTTATAATGAGCAGTTCTTC | CASSLRGQGVYNEQFF
NA | NA | TRBJ2-1 | TRBV4-1 | TGCGCCAGCAGCCAAGCCTCAGCGGCATACAATGAGCAGTTCTTC | CASSQASAAYNEQFF
TRBD1 | few | TRBJ2-7 | TRBV6-6 | TGTGCCAGCAGTTACACAGGGGGCCCCTACGAGCAGTACTTC | CASSYTGGPYEQYF
NA | many | TRBJ2-1 | TRBV7-2 | TGTGCCAGCATCCAACGCGCAGGGGAGCAGTTCTTC | CASIQRAGEQFF
TRBD1 | NA | TRBJ1-6 | TRBV18 | TGTGCCAGCTCACCGGGGGGACAGGAGCCAGCCCTCCACTTT | CASSPGGQEPALHF